Below are 26 T cell receptor beta chains sequenced from a single sample in a study of somatic mutations in cytotoxic T cells in rheumatoid arthritis. Assay used: immunoSEQ multiplex PCR; TCRdb lists only in-frame clones, some missing. The sample includes some 21,000 clones, approximately 80% of them seen just once. The sequenced sample consisted of CD8+ T cells sorted from blood. The receptors were gathered from an adult with rheumatoid arthritis.

CDR3 DNA: TGTGCCAGCAGAAAGGGGGCCCCTCTCTCCTACGAGCAGTACTTC. Encoded protein: CASRKGAPLSYEQYF. The chain carries TRBV5-6 and TRBJ2-7, with 7 bases matching TRBD1. This CDR3 has 15 amino acids. The V and J ends lost 5 bases and 0 bases, in that order; junction bases with no gene match: 8. Germline CDR1 and CDR2: SGHDT and YYEEEE.

The genes are TRBV29-1 and TRBJ2-7; 11 bases fit TRBD1. Germline-derived CDR1 and CDR2 are SQVTM and ANQGSEA. J was trimmed by 2 bases and V by 3 bases; bases with no gene match: 3. This CDR3 is 14 amino acids long. CDR3 DNA sequence: TGCAGCGTTGAGGCGGGACAGGGGGCCTACGAGCAGTACTTC. As protein: CSVEAGQGAYEQYF.

This chain connects TRBV10-3 to TRBJ1-2; D is undetermined. V was shortened by 0 bases and J by 2 bases, with 10 bases between the two germline ends. Germline lookup yields CDR1 ENHRY and CDR2 SYGVKD. CDR3 length: 15 amino acids. CDR3 loop: CAISESSQPNYGYTF. The DNA of the CDR3 is TGTGCCATCAGTGAGTCGTCACAGCCAAACTATGGCTACACCTTC.

The V call is TRBV7-3, the J call TRBJ2-5; TRBD1 is a possible D gene (6 bases). Germline V gives CDR1 SGHTA, CDR2 FQGTGA. The CDR3 spans 13 residues. Trimming took 5 bases from V and 4 from J, leaving 11 bases between them. The CDR3 region has the DNA TGTGCCAGCAGCCCAGGGGTGGGAGAGACCCAGTACTTC. Amino acids: CASSPGVGETQYF. Using reference TRBV7-3 and TRBJ2-5 for the parts outside the CDR3, the full variable domain is GAGVSQTPSNKVTEKGKYVELRCDPISGHTALYWYRQSLGQGPEFLIYFQGTGAADDSGLPNDRFFAVRPEGSVSTLKIQRTERGDSAVYLCASSPGVGETQYFGPGTRLLVL.

The DNA for the CDR3 is TGTGCCAGCAGTTCTACAGCGGGGGGGAACGAGCAGTACTTC. Residues: CASSSTAGGNEQYF. The chain combines TRBV6-5 with TRBJ2-7, with TRBD2 matching over 10 bases. With 4 bases clipped from V and 5 bases from J, the junction kept 5 bases outside the gene matches. The CDR3 extends over 14 amino acids. The germline V gene has CDR1 MNHEY and CDR2 SVGAGI.

A single count supports this clone. V gene TRBV27 combines with J gene TRBJ1-1; D is perhaps TRBD1 (6 bases). V was shortened by 4 bases and J by 6 bases, with 15 bases between the two germline ends. The germline CDR1 and CDR2 sequences are MNHEY and SMNVEV (reference sequence). This CDR3 is built from 14 residues. CDR3 bases: TGTGCCAGCAGTTCCCCGCTACAGGGATCTGAAGCTTTCTTT. This sequence encodes CASSSPLQGSEAFF.

The chain uses TRBV7-3 and TRBJ2-1; 13 positions match TRBD2. Germline CDR1 is SGHTA and CDR2 is FQGTGA. With 4 bases clipped from V and 5 bases from J, the junction kept 5 bases outside the gene matches. This CDR3 has 16 residues. DNA of the CDR3: TGTGCCAGCAGCTCCTTCGGGACTAGCGGGAACAATGAGCAGTTCTTC. Protein sequence: CASSSFGTSGNNEQFF.

The V gene is TRBV6-1, the J gene TRBJ2-7; a possible D gene is TRBD1 (6 bases). Germline V gene data show CDR1 as MNHNS and CDR2 as SASEGT. V lost 2 bases to trimming and J lost 6 bases, with 14 bases between them. The CDR3 sequence is 14 residues long. Here the CDR3 DNA reads TGTGCCAGCAGTGAATGGGACACTGTTGGCGAGCAGTACTTC. Its protein product is CASSEWDTVGEQYF.

CDR3 protein: CASSSLALGHEQFF. CDR3 bases: TGTGCCAGCAGCTCCTTGGCTTTGGGCCATGAGCAGTTCTTC. The chain uses TRBV12-1 and TRBJ2-1; the table's D call of TRBD1 was not tested on the DNA. TRBV12-1 is tagged as a pseudogene. CDR3 length: 14 residues.

The chain uses TRBV6-1 and TRBJ2-7, with D possibly called TRBD1 or TRBD2 (5 bases each). The ends were cut back, 4 bases at V and 0 bases at J, with 10 bases in the middle. The CDR3 has 14 residues. Germline loops: CDR1 MNHNS, CDR2 SASEGT. The CDR3 sequence is CASSGMGVSYEQYF. CDR3 DNA: TGTGCCAGCAGTGGGATGGGGGTCTCCTACGAGCAGTACTTC.

The V and J genes are TRBV5-1 and TRBJ2-5, with 16 bases fitting TRBD2. Per germline, CDR1 SGHRS and CDR2 YFSETQ. This CDR3 has 16 amino acids. Germline trimming cut 4 bases from V and 3 bases from J; bases unmatched to any gene: 3. The CDR3 region is CASSGGTSGGEETQYF. The CDR3 DNA sequence: TGCGCCAGCAGCGGCGGGACTAGCGGGGGGGAAGAGACCCAGTACTTC.

This rearrangement joins TRBV11-3 to TRBJ1-2; D gene unclear. The length of the CDR3 is 13 residues. CDR1 and CDR2 (germline): SGHNT, YENEEA. V was shortened by 1 base and J by 5 bases, with 8 bases between the two germline ends. Written as DNA, the CDR3 is TGTGCCAGCAGCTTAGGCTCAGATTATGGCTACACCTTC. Its protein product is CASSLGSDYGYTF.

The rearrangement joins TRBV5-5 to TRBJ1-5; D unclear. V lost 3 bases to trimming and J lost 9 bases, with 22 bases between them. Germline loops: CDR1 SGHKS, CDR2 YYEKEE (reference sequence). The length of the CDR3 is 16 residues. This CDR3 is CASSSTLRALEGPQHF. DNA of the CDR3: TGTGCCAGCAGCTCTACTCTCCGGGCCCTAGAAGGGCCCCAGCATTTT.

The CDR3 is CASSSVRSGGTDTQYF. Here the CDR3 DNA reads TGTGCCAGCAGCTCGGTACGAAGCGGGGGCACAGATACGCAGTATTTT. The gene calls are TRBV7-9 and TRBJ2-3; 7 positions match TRBD2. This CDR3 has 16 residues. Germline trimming cut 4 bases from V and 1 base from J; bases unmatched to any gene: 8. Germline V CDR1 and CDR2: SEHNR, FQNEAQ (reference sequence).

This chain connects TRBV27 to TRBJ2-1; D may be TRBD1 (5 bases). Between the trimmed V and J ends, which lost 6 bases and 6 bases, there was a span of 9 bases. CDR1 is MNHEY and CDR2 is SMNVEV in the germline V gene (reference sequence). This CDR3 spans 12 amino acids. This CDR3 reads CASRTASNEQFF. The DNA for the CDR3 is TGTGCCAGCAGGACAGCAAGCAATGAGCAGTTCTTC.

This chain joins TRBV5-1 and TRBJ2-2; D is uncertain. Germline values: CDR1 SGHRS, CDR2 YFSETQ. Trimming pared 1 base from V and 2 bases from J, leaving 6 bases between. This CDR3 has 14 amino acids. In DNA form, the CDR3 reads TGCGCCAGCAGCTTGAATTCTAACACCGGGGAGCTGTTTTTT. This encodes CASSLNSNTGELFF. Full variable domain (rest looked up from reference TRBV5-1 and TRBJ2-2): KAGVTQTPRYLIKTRGQQVTLSCSPISGHRSVSWYQQTPGQGLQFLFEYFSETQRNKGNFPGRFSGRQFSNSRSEMNVSTLELGDSALYLCASSLNSNTGELFFGEGSRLTVL.

V and J are TRBV9 and TRBJ2-5; D may match TRBD1 or TRBD2 (6 bases each). CDR3 size: 15 residues. Between the trimmed V and J ends, which lost 0 bases and 4 bases, there was a span of 13 bases. Germline loops: CDR1 SGDLS, CDR2 YYNGEE. DNA for the CDR3: TGTGCCAGCAGCGTAGAGGGGGGTACGGGAGAGACCCAGTACTTC. Translation gives CASSVEGGTGETQYF.

This chain joins TRBV9 and TRBJ1-1; TRBD1 is a possible D gene (5 bases). CDR1 and CDR2 from the germline V gene are SGDLS and YYNGEE. The CDR3 runs 17 residues. Trimming pared 3 bases from V and 0 bases from J, leaving 18 bases between. The CDR3 DNA reads as TGTGCCAGCAGCGGGGGGAGAAACCGCGCAATGAACACTGAAGCTTTCTTT. Amino acids: CASSGGRNRAMNTEAFF. The variable domain in full, completed from reference TRBV9 and TRBJ1-1, reads DSGVTQTPKHLITATGQRVTLRCSPRSGDLSVYWYQQSLDQGLQFLIQYYNGEERAKGNILERFSAQQFPDLHSELNLSSLELGDSALYFCASSGGRNRAMNTEAFFGQGTRLTVV.

The chain links TRBV4-1 to TRBJ1-2; D may be TRBD1 (5 bases). V gave up 4 bases and J gave up 6 bases, with 12 bases separating them. Germline lookup yields CDR1 MGHRA and CDR2 YSYEKL. This CDR3 region has 13 residues. The CDR3 here is CASSPGGGHGYTF. The CDR3 coding sequence is TGCGCCAGCAGCCCCGGTGGGGGACATGGCTACACCTTC.

This chain connects TRBV18 to TRBJ1-1; TRBD1 agrees at 7 bases. The V gene end was trimmed by 3 bases and the J gene end by 3 bases; junction bases not matched to a gene: 10. Germline V lookup: CDR1 KGHSH, CDR2 LQKENI. This CDR3 is built from 16 residues. In DNA, the CDR3 is TGTGCCAGCTCACCGAGCTACGGGACAGAGGACACTGAAGCTTTCTTT. It yields the protein CASSPSYGTEDTEAFF.

This clone was recorded a few times. This rearrangement joins TRBV7-9 to TRBJ2-3; D unresolved. CDR1 and CDR2 (germline): SEHNR, FQNEAQ (reference sequence). The V gene lost 3 bases and the J gene lost 5 bases, with 6 bases spanning the gap. This CDR3 is 12 amino acids long. CDR3 DNA: TGTGCCAGCAGCTTTCCAGTAGATACGCAGTATTTT. Translated: CASSFPVDTQYF.

The chain joins TRBV7-9 to TRBJ2-5; D unresolved. This CDR3 spans 13 amino acids. CDR1 is SEHNR and CDR2 is FQNEAQ in the germline V gene (reference sequence). Trimming stripped 4 bases from V and 2 bases from J, with 8 bases between. CDR3 loop: CASSWARQETQYF. CDR3 DNA sequence: TGTGCCAGCAGCTGGGCCAGACAAGAGACCCAGTACTTC.

This chain uses TRBV19 with TRBJ2-3; D is ambiguous. CDR3 length: 15 amino acids. The V and J ends lost 6 bases and 2 bases respectively, with 15 bases between them. Per germline, CDR1 LNHDA and CDR2 SQIVND (reference sequence). CDR3 region: CASSSMITDTDTQYF. CDR3 in DNA: TGTGCCAGTAGCTCGATGATAACCGACACAGATACGCAGTATTTT.

The V call is TRBV7-8, the J call TRBJ1-2, with 9 positions matching TRBD1. From germline, CDR1 is SGHVS and CDR2 FQNEAQ. The CDR3 spans 16 residues. The V and J ends lost 5 bases and 3 bases, in that order; junction bases with no gene match: 10. CDR3 nucleotide sequence: TGTGCCAGCAGCCCTACACAGGGGGCGCCCCACTATGGCTACACCTTC. It specifies CASSPTQGAPHYGYTF.

This rearrangement joins TRBV7-6 to TRBJ1-6; the D is unclear. V was cut by 1 base and J by 5 bases, with 6 bases left in between. Germline CDR1 is SGHVS and CDR2 is FNYEAQ. This CDR3 is built from 14 residues. The DNA for the CDR3 is TGTGCCAGCAGCTTAGAACAGAATAATTCACCCCTCCACTTT. This codes for CASSLEQNNSPLHF.

In its sample, this clone was seen once. This chain uses TRBV7-6 with TRBJ2-1; D is perhaps TRBD1 (7 bases). CDR1 SGHVS and CDR2 FNYEAQ come from the germline V gene. The CDR3 is 20 residues long. V shed 5 bases and J shed 0 bases, with 26 bases lying between them. The CDR3 loop reads CASSRAGPYGSGGSYNEQFF. The CDR3 coding sequence is TGTGCCAGCAGCAGGGCGGGGCCCTACGGCTCAGGGGGCTCCTACAATGAGCAGTTCTTC. Full variable domain (rest looked up from reference TRBV7-6 and TRBJ2-1): GAGVSQSPRYKVTKRGQDVALRCDPISGHVSLYWYRQALGQGPEFLTYFNYEAQQDKSGLPNDRFSAERPEGSISTLTIQRTEQRDSAMYRCASSRAGPYGSGGSYNEQFFGPGTRLTVL.